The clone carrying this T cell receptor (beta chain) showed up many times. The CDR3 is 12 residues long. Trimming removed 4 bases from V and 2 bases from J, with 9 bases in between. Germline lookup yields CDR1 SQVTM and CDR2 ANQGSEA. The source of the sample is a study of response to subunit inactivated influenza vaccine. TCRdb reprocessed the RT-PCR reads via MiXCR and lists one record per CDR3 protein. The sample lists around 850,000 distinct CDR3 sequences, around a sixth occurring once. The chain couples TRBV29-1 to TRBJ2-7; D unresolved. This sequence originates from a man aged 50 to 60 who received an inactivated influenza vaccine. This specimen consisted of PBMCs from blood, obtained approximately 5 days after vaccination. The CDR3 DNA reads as TGCAGCGTTGGTCTCGTCCCCTACGAGCAGTACTTC. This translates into CSVGLVPYEQYF.